The 29 T cell receptor beta chains listed next were all sequenced from one sample in a study of blood T cell repertoires in COVID-19 (dated by TCRdb to 2020 to 2022). The method behind the library was the immunoSEQ multiplex PCR assay. TCRdb carries this immuneACCESS record with in-frame sequences only. Its versions omit some clonotypes, under half of them owing to an unresolved V gene in the studies checked, with the rest unexplained. Across this sample there are more than 100,000 clones, with about 90% seen only once. 3.5% of the sample goes to the ten largest clones. The sequencing input was peripheral blood. These receptors came from a woman aged 55-70 years with acute or convalescent COVID-19.

This chain links TRBV3-1 (or the pseudogene TRBV3-2) with TRBJ2-4, with a weak D call TRBD1 (6 bases). CDR1 is LGHDT, CDR2 YNNKEL, per germline (reference sequence). The CDR3 contains 13 residues. Trimming cost V 0 bases and J 8 bases, with 8 bases left between them. The CDR3 loop is CASSQDPGDIQYF. CDR3 in DNA: TGTGCCAGCAGCCAAGATCCAGGGGACATTCAGTACTTC.

The chain combines TRBV3-1 (or the pseudogene TRBV3-2) with TRBJ1-4; TRBD1 matches at 8 bases. The CDR3 is 12 residues long. V lost 2 bases, J lost 12 bases, and 2 bases stayed unmatched. Germline lookup yields CDR1 LGHDT and CDR2 YNNKEL (reference sequence). The CDR3 region is CASSQWGQELFF. The CDR3, as DNA: TGTGCCAGCAGCCAATGGGGACAGGAACTGTTTTTT.

V gene TRBV24-1 combines with J gene TRBJ1-2, with a possible D match to TRBD1 (6 bases). The germline V and J ends were trimmed by 5 bases and 4 bases, with 10 bases remaining between them. The germline CDR1 and CDR2 sequences are KGHDR and SFDVKD. The CDR3 consists of 13 residues. The CDR3 sequence: CATSGLGGYGYTF. The CDR3 bases are TGTGCCACCAGTGGCTTAGGGGGCTATGGCTACACCTTC.

This chain connects TRBV5-8 to TRBJ1-5; unclear D gene. V lost 2 bases, J lost 6 bases, and 6 bases lay in between. In germline, CDR1 is SGHTS, CDR2 YDEGEE. The length of the CDR3 is 12 residues. As DNA, the CDR3 is TGTGCCAGCAGCTTTTCAGGTCAGCCCCAGCATTTT. This codes for CASSFSGQPQHF.

The chain recombines TRBV10-2 with TRBJ1-2, with D tentatively TRBD1 (5 bases). Germline CDR1 is WSHSY and CDR2 is SAAADI. This CDR3 spans 16 amino acids. Trimming left V 2 bases short and J 4 bases short, with 17 bases between. CDR3 nucleotide sequence: TGCGCCAGCAGTGAGGGGGGGGACGTCTCATTCTATGGCTACACCTTC. As protein: CASSEGGDVSFYGYTF.

V is TRBV7-9 and J is TRBJ2-7; maybe TRBD1 (5 bases). The CDR3 is 14 residues long. V dropped 1 base and J dropped 4 bases, with 11 bases sitting between them. From germline, CDR1 is SEHNR and CDR2 FQNEAQ (reference sequence). The CDR3 nucleotides read TGTGCCAGCAGCTTAGGGCAGGGTCAGTACGAGCAGTACTTC. This codes for CASSLGQGQYEQYF. Complete variable domain (other parts from reference TRBV7-9 and TRBJ2-7): DTGVSQNPRHKITKRGQNVTFRCDPISEHNRLYWYRQTLGQGPEFLTYFQNEAQLEKSRLLSDRFSAERPKGSFSTLEIQRTEQGDSAMYLCASSLGQGQYEQYFGPGTRLTVT.

The V call is TRBV6-1, the J call TRBJ2-1, with a possible D match to TRBD2 (5 bases). The CDR3 extends over 15 amino acids. V lost 2 bases to trimming and J lost 8 bases, with 16 bases between them. Germline values: CDR1 MNHNS, CDR2 SASEGT. CDR3 DNA: TGTGCCAGCAGTGAACCGACCCGGAGGTCCGATGAGCAGTTCTTC. It encodes CASSEPTRRSDEQFF.

The CDR3: CASSPRQRQGSSYNEQFF. CDR3 coding DNA: TGTGCCAGCTCACCACGCCAACGACAGGGAAGCTCCTACAATGAGCAGTTCTTC. J is TRBJ2-1 and V is TRBV18, with TRBD1 matching over 7 bases. CDR3 length: 18 residues. V shed 1 base and J 0 bases; nucleotides not matched to a gene: 9. CDR1 KGHSH and CDR2 LQKENI come from the germline V gene.

The chain uses TRBV10-3 and TRBJ1-1; tentatively, D is TRBD1 (5 bases). CDR3 size: 11 residues. CDR1 is ENHRY and CDR2 is SYGVKD in the germline V gene. V was clipped by 7 bases and J by 8 bases, with 11 bases between them. CDR3 bases: TGTGCCATCAAGGCGGGGCGAGAAGCTTTCTTT. Its translation: CAIKAGREAFF.

This chain connects TRBV30 to TRBJ1-5, with D uncertain. Germline V gene sequence: CDR1 GTSNPN, CDR2 SVGIG (reference sequence). V lost 0 bases to trimming and J lost 0 bases, with 9 bases between them. The CDR3 loop spans 15 amino acids. The CDR3 is CAWSVAAHSNQPQHF. CDR3 coding DNA: TGTGCCTGGAGTGTGGCAGCGCATAGCAATCAGCCCCAGCATTTT.

The chain recombines TRBV12-3 or TRBV12-4 with TRBJ1-1, with D perhaps TRBD1 (5 bases). Trimming took off 6 bases at V and 6 bases at J, with 11 bases between the two ends. The CDR3 length is 12 residues. The CDR3 DNA is TGTGCCAGCAGCCGCTGGGGCTCTGAAGCTTTCTTT. It yields the protein CASSRWGSEAFF.

A few counts support this clone. This chain joins TRBV7-6 and TRBJ2-3; the D gene is possibly TRBD2 (6 bases). The CDR3 runs to 17 residues. The V gene's germline CDR1 is SGHVS and CDR2 FNYEAQ. With 5 bases removed from V and 3 bases from J, the gap between germline ends came to 21 bases. The CDR3 here is CASSQAISGSATDTQYF. DNA of the CDR3: TGTGCCAGCAGCCAGGCTATTAGCGGAAGCGCAACAGATACGCAGTATTTT.

This clone was counted between two and nine times. V gene TRBV7-9 combines with J gene TRBJ1-1; tentatively, D is TRBD1 (5 bases). CDR1 is SEHNR, CDR2 FQNEAQ, per germline (reference sequence). The length of the CDR3 is 15 residues. With 5 bases removed from V and 4 bases from J, the gap between germline ends came to 17 bases. The CDR3 reads CASSQAEVTVTEAFF. For the CDR3, the DNA is TGTGCCAGCAGCCAGGCGGAAGTGACAGTCACTGAAGCTTTCTTT.

With regard to this clone: Relative to the germline gene, one junction end is altered; a read error may explain this. This rearrangement joins TRBV7-3 to TRBJ1-1; TRBD1 is a possible D gene (6 bases). Germline-derived CDR1 and CDR2 are SGHTA and FQGTGA. The CDR3 totals 13 residues. CDR3: CASSLMAGADAFF. The CDR3 DNA reads TGTGCCAGCAGCTTAATGGCGGGGGCTGATGCTTTCTTT.

The chain joins TRBV29-1 to TRBJ2-2, with TRBD2 matching over 7 bases. CDR3 length equals 15 residues. Germline trimming cut 4 bases from V and 7 bases from J; bases unmatched to any gene: 12. Germline V gives CDR1 SQVTM, CDR2 ANQGSEA. CDR3 sequence (DNA): TGCAGCGTTGGACCCCTTAGCGGGCTAAACGGGGAGCTGTTTTTT. Its translation: CSVGPLSGLNGELFF.

The chain couples TRBV2 to TRBJ2-1, with D perhaps TRBD2 (5 bases). The CDR3 spans 13 residues. CDR1 SNHLY and CDR2 FYNNEI come from the germline V gene. The ends were cut back, 3 bases at V and 3 bases at J, with 6 bases in the middle. The DNA of the CDR3 is TGTGCCAGCAGTGACCGGGACTACAATGAGCAGTTCTTC. Amino acid sequence: CASSDRDYNEQFF.

CDR3 sequence: CASSGTGGGTEAFF. DNA for the CDR3: TGCGCCAGCAGCGGGACAGGGGGCGGCACTGAAGCTTTCTTT. This chain connects TRBV5-1 to TRBJ1-1; 12 bases map to TRBD1. The V and J ends lost 4 bases and 4 bases, in that order; junction bases with no gene match: 2. The germline CDR1 and CDR2 sequences are SGHRS and YFSETQ. This CDR3 region has 14 residues. The full variable domain, in which reference TRBV5-1 and TRBJ1-1 provide the parts outside the CDR3, is KAGVTQTPRYLIKTRGQQVTLSCSPISGHRSVSWYQQTPGQGLQFLFEYFSETQRNKGNFPGRFSGRQFSNSRSEMNVSTLELGDSALYLCASSGTGGGTEAFFGQGTRLTVV.

V usage is TRBV24-1 and J usage is TRBJ1-2, with a weak D call TRBD1 (6 bases). The CDR3 covers 15 residues. Germline-derived CDR1 and CDR2 are KGHDR and SFDVKD. The V end was cut by 10 bases, the J end by 6 bases, with 23 bases between. CDR3 sequence: CATPRGLRQGDGYTF. The CDR3 DNA sequence: TGTGCCACTCCCAGGGGTCTGAGGCAGGGTGATGGCTACACCTTC.

The V gene is TRBV6-1, the J gene TRBJ2-7; TRBD1 aligns across 9 bases. CDR3 length: 18 amino acids. Germline V lookup: CDR1 MNHNS, CDR2 SASEGT. V trimming: 4 bases; J trimming: 1 base; junction bases outside the gene matches: 14. The CDR3 nucleotides are TGTGCCAGCAGTGCATACACTTTCACGGGACAGGGATCCTACGAGCAGTACTTC. The encoded protein is CASSAYTFTGQGSYEQYF.

The chain is built from TRBV9 and TRBJ1-2; no reliable D call. Trimming cost V 1 base and J 2 bases, with 15 bases left between them. The CDR3 is 16 residues long. Per germline, CDR1 SGDLS and CDR2 YYNGEE. The CDR3 region is CASSVSHSAGNYGYTF. The CDR3 DNA follows: TGTGCCAGCAGCGTAAGCCACTCGGCGGGGAACTATGGCTACACCTTC.

The chain recombines TRBV7-8 with TRBJ1-1, with unresolved D. Deletions cut 2 bases from V and 2 bases from J, with 6 bases between. The CDR3 runs 13 residues. The germline V gene has CDR1 SGHVS and CDR2 FQNEAQ. The DNA for the CDR3 is TGTGCCAGCAGCTTACAGGATAACACTGAAGCTTTCTTT. This codes for CASSLQDNTEAFF.

This chain connects TRBV24-1 to TRBJ2-1; 8 nucleotides line up with TRBD2. The CDR3 extends over 21 amino acids. Trimming at V came to 0 bases and at J to 3 bases, leaving 18 bases not matched to a gene. Germline assignment: CDR1 KGHDR and CDR2 SFDVKD. This CDR3 is CATSDLSPGIGAGAFYNEQFF. The CDR3 DNA is TGTGCCACCAGTGATTTGTCCCCGGGGATCGGAGCGGGAGCCTTCTACAATGAGCAGTTCTTC.

The V and J genes are TRBV18 and TRBJ2-2, with D tentatively TRBD1 (5 bases). Germline V gene data show CDR1 as KGHSH and CDR2 as LQKENI. The CDR3 is made up of 16 amino acids. Trimming pared 2 bases from V and 5 bases from J, leaving 15 bases between. The CDR3 spells CASSPKGLVETGELFF. Written as DNA, the CDR3 is TGTGCCAGCTCACCAAAGGGGCTAGTTGAGACCGGGGAGCTGTTTTTT.

The chain joins TRBV6-5 to TRBJ1-3, with D maybe TRBD1 (5 bases). Per germline, CDR1 MNHEY and CDR2 SVGAGI. This CDR3 region has 15 residues. V lost 6 bases to trimming and J lost 1 base, with 13 bases between them. CDR3 sequence: CASRSTDLSGNTIYF. In nucleotides, the CDR3 is TGTGCCAGCAGATCGACAGATCTTTCTGGAAACACCATATATTTT.

The rearrangement joins TRBV2 to TRBJ1-2; a possible D gene is TRBD1 (5 bases). V lost 5 bases to trimming and J lost 9 bases, with 16 bases between them. Germline assignment: CDR1 SNHLY and CDR2 FYNNEI. The CDR3 spans 13 residues. CDR3: CASSSQPRGSYTF. CDR3 sequence (DNA): TGTGCCAGCAGTTCCCAGCCCCGGGGGAGCTACACCTTC.

This chain joins TRBV7-2 and TRBJ1-2; 9 nucleotides match TRBD1. The J segment lost 2 bases and the V segment lost 5 bases, leaving 6 bases of the junction unmatched. The germline gives CDR1 SGHTA, CDR2 FQGNSA. The CDR3 loop spans 15 amino acids. Here the CDR3 reads CASSLGGTGNYGYTF. The DNA for the CDR3 is TGTGCCAGCAGCCTAGGGGGGACAGGGAACTATGGCTACACCTTC.

The chain joins TRBV27 to TRBJ2-7, with a weak D call TRBD1 (5 bases). Germline lookup yields CDR1 MNHEY and CDR2 SMNVEV (reference sequence). This CDR3 region has 13 residues. V was clipped by 4 bases and J by 6 bases, with 13 bases between them. CDR3 sequence reads: CASSSDTILEQYF. Here the CDR3 DNA reads TGTGCCAGCAGTTCGGACACCATCCTCGAGCAGTACTTC.

The chain is built from TRBV2 and TRBJ1-4; the D gene is possibly TRBD1 (5 bases). The CDR3 extends over 15 amino acids. The ends were cut back, 2 bases at V and 8 bases at J, with 15 bases in the middle. Germline V gene sequence: CDR1 SNHLY, CDR2 FYNNEI. CDR3 sequence: CASSEIWTNNEKLFF. In DNA, the CDR3 is TGTGCCAGCAGTGAAATCTGGACAAATAACGAAAAACTGTTTTTT.

The chain is built from TRBV7-9 and TRBJ1-5; D gene ambiguous. V was trimmed by 2 bases and J by 2 bases, leaving 7 bases between them. The germline gives CDR1 SEHNR, CDR2 FQNEAQ (reference sequence). CDR3 length: 14 amino acids. CDR3 sequence: CASSLQGGNQPQHF. The CDR3 DNA reads as TGTGCCAGCAGCTTACAAGGAGGCAATCAGCCCCAGCATTTT.